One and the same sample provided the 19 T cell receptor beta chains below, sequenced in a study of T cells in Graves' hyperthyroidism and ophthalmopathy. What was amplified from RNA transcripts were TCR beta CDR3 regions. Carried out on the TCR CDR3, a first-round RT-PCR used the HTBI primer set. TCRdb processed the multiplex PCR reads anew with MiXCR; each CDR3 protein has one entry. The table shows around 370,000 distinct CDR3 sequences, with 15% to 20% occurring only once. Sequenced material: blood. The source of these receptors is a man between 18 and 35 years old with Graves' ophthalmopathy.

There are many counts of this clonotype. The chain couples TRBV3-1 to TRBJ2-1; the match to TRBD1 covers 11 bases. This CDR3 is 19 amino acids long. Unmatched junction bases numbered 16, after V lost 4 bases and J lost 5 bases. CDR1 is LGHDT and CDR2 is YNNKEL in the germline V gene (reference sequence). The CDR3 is CASSPEPVGGTGGNNEQFF. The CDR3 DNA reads TGTGCCAGCAGCCCAGAACCTGTAGGGGGGACAGGGGGGAACAATGAGCAGTTCTTC.

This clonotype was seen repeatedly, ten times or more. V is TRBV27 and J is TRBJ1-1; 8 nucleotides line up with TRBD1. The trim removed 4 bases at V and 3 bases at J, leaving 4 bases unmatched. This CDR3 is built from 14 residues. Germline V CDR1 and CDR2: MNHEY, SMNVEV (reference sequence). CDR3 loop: CASSSGGLYTEAFF. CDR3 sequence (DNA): TGTGCCAGCAGTTCAGGGGGCTTGTACACTGAAGCTTTCTTT.

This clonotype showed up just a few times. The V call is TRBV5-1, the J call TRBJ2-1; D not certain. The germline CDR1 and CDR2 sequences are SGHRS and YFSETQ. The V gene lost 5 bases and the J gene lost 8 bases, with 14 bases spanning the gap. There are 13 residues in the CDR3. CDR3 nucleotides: TGCGCCAGCAGGCGTATAGAGTTCCATGAGCAGTTCTTC. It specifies CASRRIEFHEQFF.

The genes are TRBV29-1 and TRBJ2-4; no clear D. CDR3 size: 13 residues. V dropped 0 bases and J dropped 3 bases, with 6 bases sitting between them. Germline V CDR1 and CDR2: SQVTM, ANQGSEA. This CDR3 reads CSVEDHIKNIQYF. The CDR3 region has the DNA TGCAGCGTTGAAGATCATATCAAAAACATTCAGTACTTC. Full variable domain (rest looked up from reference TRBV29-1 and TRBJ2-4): SAVISQKPSRDICQRGTSLTIQCQVDSQVTMMFWYRQQPGQSLTLIATANQGSEATYESGFVIDKFPISRPNLTFSTLTVSNMSPEDSSIYLCSVEDHIKNIQYFGAGTRLSVL.

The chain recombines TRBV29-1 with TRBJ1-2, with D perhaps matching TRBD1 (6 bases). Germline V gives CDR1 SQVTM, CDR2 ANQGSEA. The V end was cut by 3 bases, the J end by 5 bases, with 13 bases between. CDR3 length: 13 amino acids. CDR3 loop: CSVEGRGGYGYTF. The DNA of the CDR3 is TGCAGCGTTGAGGGACGAGGGGGGTATGGCTACACCTTC.

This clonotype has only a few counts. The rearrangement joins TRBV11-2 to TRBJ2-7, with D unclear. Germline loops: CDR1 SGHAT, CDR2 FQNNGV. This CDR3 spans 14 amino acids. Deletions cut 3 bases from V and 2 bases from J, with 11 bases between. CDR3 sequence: CASSFLTGTYEQYF. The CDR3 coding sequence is TGTGCCAGCAGCTTCCTGACTGGTACCTACGAGCAGTACTTC.

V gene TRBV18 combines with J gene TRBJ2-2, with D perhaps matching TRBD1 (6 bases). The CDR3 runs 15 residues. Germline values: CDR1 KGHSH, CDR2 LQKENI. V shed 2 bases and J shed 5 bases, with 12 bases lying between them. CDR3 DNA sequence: TGTGCCAGCTCACCAACGAGACAGGAGACCGGGGAGCTGTTTTTT. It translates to CASSPTRQETGELFF.

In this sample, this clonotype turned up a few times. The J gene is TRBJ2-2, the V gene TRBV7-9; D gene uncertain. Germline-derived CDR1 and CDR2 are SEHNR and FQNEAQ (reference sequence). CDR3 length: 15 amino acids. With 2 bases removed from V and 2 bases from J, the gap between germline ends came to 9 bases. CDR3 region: CASSLQAYNTGELFF. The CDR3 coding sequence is TGTGCCAGCAGCTTACAGGCCTATAACACCGGGGAGCTGTTTTTT.

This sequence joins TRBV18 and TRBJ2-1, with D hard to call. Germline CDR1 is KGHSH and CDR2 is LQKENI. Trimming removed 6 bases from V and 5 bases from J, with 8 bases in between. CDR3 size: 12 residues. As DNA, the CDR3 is TGTGCCAGCTCCCCAGATAACAATGAGCAGTTCTTC. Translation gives CASSPDNNEQFF.

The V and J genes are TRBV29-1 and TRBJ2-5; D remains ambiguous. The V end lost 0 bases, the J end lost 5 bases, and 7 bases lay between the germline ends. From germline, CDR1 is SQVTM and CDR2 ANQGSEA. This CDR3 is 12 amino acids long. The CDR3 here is CSVEEVRETQYF. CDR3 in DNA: TGCAGCGTTGAAGAGGTCCGGGAGACCCAGTACTTC.

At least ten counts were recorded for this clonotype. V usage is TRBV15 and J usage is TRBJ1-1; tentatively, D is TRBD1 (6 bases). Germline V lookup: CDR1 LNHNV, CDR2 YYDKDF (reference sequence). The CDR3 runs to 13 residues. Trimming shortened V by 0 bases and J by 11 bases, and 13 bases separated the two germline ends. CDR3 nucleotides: TGTGCCACCAGCAGAGATCGGACAGTGGAGGCTTTCTTT. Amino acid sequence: CATSRDRTVEAFF. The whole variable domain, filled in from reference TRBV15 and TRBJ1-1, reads DAMVIQNPRYQVTQFGKPVTLSCSQTLNHNVMYWYQQKSSQAPKLLFHYYDKDFNNEADTPDNFQSRRPNTSFCFLDIRSPGLGDTAMYLCATSRDRTVEAFFGQGTRLTVV.

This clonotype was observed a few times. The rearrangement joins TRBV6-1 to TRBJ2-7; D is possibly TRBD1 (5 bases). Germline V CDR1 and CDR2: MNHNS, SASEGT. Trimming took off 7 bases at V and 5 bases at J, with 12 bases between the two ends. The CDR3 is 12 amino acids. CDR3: CASKGQMNEQYF. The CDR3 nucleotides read TGTGCCAGCAAGGGGCAGATGAACGAGCAGTACTTC.

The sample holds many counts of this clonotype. The chain's CDR3 is CATSISYNEQFF. CDR3 in DNA: TGTGCGACAAGCATCTCCTACAATGAGCAGTTCTTC. The genes are TRBV12-3 or TRBV12-4 and TRBJ2-1; D is unclear. The length of the CDR3 is 12 residues.

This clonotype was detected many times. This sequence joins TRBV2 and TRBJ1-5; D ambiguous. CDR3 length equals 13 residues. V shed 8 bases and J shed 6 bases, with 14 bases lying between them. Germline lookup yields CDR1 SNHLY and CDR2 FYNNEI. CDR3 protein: CASGLAGGQPQHF. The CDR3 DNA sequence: TGTGCCAGCGGGTTGGCAGGCGGTCAGCCCCAGCATTTT.

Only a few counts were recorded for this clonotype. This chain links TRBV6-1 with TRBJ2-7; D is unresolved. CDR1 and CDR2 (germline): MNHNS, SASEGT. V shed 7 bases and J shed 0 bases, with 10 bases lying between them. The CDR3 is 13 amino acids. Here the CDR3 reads CASNSHISYEQYF. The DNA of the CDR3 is TGTGCCAGCAACAGCCACATCTCCTACGAGCAGTACTTC.

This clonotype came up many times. CDR3 sequence: CASSLGGREYGYTF. The CDR3 DNA sequence: TGTGCCAGCAGCTTAGGGGGGCGGGAGTATGGCTACACCTTC. This chain links TRBV7-2 with TRBJ1-2; tentative D call: TRBD1 (6 bases). Between the trimmed V and J ends, which lost 1 base and 5 bases, there was a span of 11 bases. From germline, CDR1 is SGHTA and CDR2 FQGNSA. CDR3 length equals 14 residues.

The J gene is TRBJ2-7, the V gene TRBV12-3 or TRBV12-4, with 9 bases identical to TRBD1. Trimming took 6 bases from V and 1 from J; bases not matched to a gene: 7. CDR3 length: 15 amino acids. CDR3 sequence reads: CASSPGGTGSYEQYF. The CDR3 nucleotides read TGTGCCAGCAGCCCTGGCGGGACAGGGTCCTACGAGCAGTACTTC.

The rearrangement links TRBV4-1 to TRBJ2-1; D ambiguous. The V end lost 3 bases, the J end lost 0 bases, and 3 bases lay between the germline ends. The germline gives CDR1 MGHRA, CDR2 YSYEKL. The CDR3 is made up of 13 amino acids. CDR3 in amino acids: CASSQSSYNEQFF. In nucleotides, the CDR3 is TGCGCCAGCAGCCAGAGCTCCTACAATGAGCAGTTCTTC.

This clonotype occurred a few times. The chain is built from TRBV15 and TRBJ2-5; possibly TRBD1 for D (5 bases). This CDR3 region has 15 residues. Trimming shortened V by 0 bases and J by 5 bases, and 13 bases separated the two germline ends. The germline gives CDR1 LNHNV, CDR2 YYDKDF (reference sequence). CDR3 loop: CATSRDQVGPETQYF. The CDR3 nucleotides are TGTGCCACCAGCAGAGATCAGGTGGGGCCGGAGACCCAGTACTTC.